The rows below give T cell receptor beta chains drawn from one sample of a study of blood T cell repertoires in COVID-19. Method: immunoSEQ multiplex PCR; TCRdb's copy keeps in-frame clones and lacks some. The table has 15,000 to 20,000 clones, approximately 90% seen once; the top ten hold roughly an eighth. Sequencing input: peripheral blood. These receptors were collected from a human donor in a cohort sampled during active COVID-19. CDR3s include the opening cysteine and the closing phenylalanine or tryptophan. A D gene is named only where the DNA matches it firmly. Size values are once, few and many counts, or a class for expanded clones, and some rows have none.

D | J | size | V | DNA | CDR3
TRBD1 | TRBJ2-5 | NA | TRBV7-9 | TGTGCCAGCAGTCTTGGGACAGGGGTGAGAAAGACCCAGTACTTC | CASSLGTGVRKTQYF
TRBD1 | TRBJ2-7 | NA | TRBV9 | TGTGCCAGCAGCGTAGAGGGACAGACAAGCGAGCAGTACTTC | CASSVEGQTSEQYF
NA | TRBJ1-3 | NA | TRBV14 | TGTGCCAGCAGCCAAGAGCACTTCTCTGGAAACACCATATATTTT | CASSQEHFSGNTIYF
TRBD2 | TRBJ2-7 | NA | TRBV9 | TGTGCCAGCAGCGTAGGACTAGCGGGGGTGGAAGAGCAGTACTTC | CASSVGLAGVEEQYF
NA | TRBJ2-1 | once | TRBV6-1 | TGTGCCAGCAGTGAAGGAAGTCTTAGCGGACCCCTGGCGCACAATGAGCAGTTCTTC | CASSEGSLSGPLAHNEQFF
NA | TRBJ1-4 | NA | TRBV3-1/TRBV3-2 | TGTGCCAGCAGCCAAGGACAGGAAAAACTGTTTTTT | CASSQGQEKLFF
NA | TRBJ1-3 | NA | TRBV12-3/TRBV12-4 | TGTGCCAGCACCTCGTTCTCTGGAAACACCATATATTTT | CASTSFSGNTIYF
NA | TRBJ1-1 | NA | TRBV10-3 | TGTGCCACCCTTAAAACAGGGATGAACACTGAAGCTTTCTTT | CATLKTGMNTEAFF
NA | TRBJ2-2 | NA | TRBV5-4 | TGTGCCAGCAGCTTGGGTGGCTCGAACACCGGGGAGCTGTTTTTT | CASSLGGSNTGELFF
NA | TRBJ2-3 | NA | TRBV19 | TGTGCCAGTAGGGGGGGAGTGATAACAGATACGCAGTATTTT | CASRGGVITDTQYF
TRBD1 | TRBJ1-1 | NA | TRBV6-4 | TGTGCCAGCAGAAACATGGGGACAGGAGAAGCTTTCTTT | CASRNMGTGEAFF
TRBD1 | TRBJ1-3 | NA | TRBV4-3 | TGCGCCAGCAGCCAAGGGACAGGGTTCGGAAACACCATATATTTT | CASSQGTGFGNTIYF
NA | TRBJ2-7 | NA | TRBV7-2 | TGTGCCAGCAGCTTAGGGGGGCCTGAAACCTACGAGCAGTACTTC | CASSLGGPETYEQYF
NA | TRBJ1-1 | NA | TRBV12-3/TRBV12-4 | TGTGCCAGCAGTTTATCAGGGTCCACTGAAGCTTTCTTT | CASSLSGSTEAFF
TRBD1 | TRBJ2-3 | NA | TRBV19 | TGTGCCAGTACCCCCCGCGGACAGGGAAGGATGGATACGCAGTATTTT | CASTPRGQGRMDTQYF
NA | TRBJ2-3 | few | TRBV28 | TGTGCCAGCAGTTTAGCCCCCCGCGGGGGCGTTCGCACAGATACGCAGTATTTT | CASSLAPRGGVRTDTQYF
NA | TRBJ1-4 | NA | TRBV19 | TGTGCCAGTAGTACGACGACAGGCCGCCAGGAAAAACTGTTTTTT | CASSTTTGRQEKLFF
NA | TRBJ1-6 | NA | TRBV18 | TGTGCCAGCTCACCGCCTCAGGGGAAGAATTCACCCCTCCACTTT | CASSPPQGKNSPLHF
TRBD1 | TRBJ1-6 | NA | TRBV10-3 | TGTGCCATCAGTGAGTCGGGACAGGGCCGAAATTCACCCCTCCACTTT | CAISESGQGRNSPLHF
NA | TRBJ1-3 | NA | TRBV30 | TGTGCCTGGAGCCCTACGCCTGGAAACACCATATATTTT | CAWSPTPGNTIYF
TRBD2 | TRBJ2-5 | NA | TRBV7-9 | TGTGCCAGCAGCCCTCTAGCGGCTAAAGAGACCCAGTACTTC | CASSPLAAKETQYF
NA | TRBJ1-4 | NA | TRBV6-5 | TGTGCCAGCTCCGTGACGGGGGATGAAAAACTGTTTTTT | CASSVTGDEKLFF
NA | TRBJ2-7 | NA | TRBV6-4 | TGTGCCAGCAGTGGACTCCAGGACAGAGTCTCCTACGAGCAGTACTTC | CASSGLQDRVSYEQYF
TRBD1 | TRBJ2-2 | NA | TRBV16 | TGTGCCAGCAGCCGGGACAGAGCCACCGGGGAGCTGTTTTTT | CASSRDRATGELFF
NA | TRBJ2-1 | NA | TRBV23-1 | TGCGCCAGCAGCCAGAAGGGGGACATTGGGTTCTTC | CASSQKGDIGFF
TRBD1 | TRBJ2-5 | NA | TRBV5-4 | TGTGCCAGCAGCTTAGGGACAGGGCAAGAGACCCAGTACTTC | CASSLGTGQETQYF
NA | TRBJ1-6 | medium-sized | TRBV19 | TGTGCCAGTAGTATTAATGAACAATGGAATTCACCCCTCCACTTT | CASSINEQWNSPLHF
TRBD1 | TRBJ1-1 | NA | TRBV9 | TGTGCCAGCAGCGTCTGGGACAGCCTTCAGGGGACTGAAGCTTTCTTT | CASSVWDSLQGTEAFF